The sequence of this T cell receptor (beta chain) was determined in a study of cytomegalovirus exposure and HLA in healthy donors. The study, taken as a whole, reports: A likely sequencing artifact accounted for one observed cluster of highly shared sequence variants.

Points on this clone: The target antigen is unknown.

In germline, CDR1 is LNHDA, CDR2 SQIVND (reference sequence). Trimming left V 0 bases short and J 3 bases short, with 9 bases between. This CDR3 comprises 14 residues. The PCR employed 60 Vbeta primers together with 13 Jbeta primers. The method was immunoSEQ multiplex PCR; TCRdb's version includes in-frame clones alone and lacks a portion of them. The sample holds tens of thousands of clones; more than 80% are singletons and the top ten take under 2%. This TCR derives from a woman aged 25 to 39 in good health and CMV-seronegative. The chain combines TRBV19 with TRBJ2-7, with D perhaps matching TRBD2 (6 bases). The specimen sequenced was PBMCs. Here the CDR3 reads CASSIDDSGYEQYF. Here the CDR3 DNA reads TGTGCCAGTAGTATAGATGATAGCGGCTACGAGCAGTACTTC.